This is a list of T cell receptor beta chains from one sample in a study of beta chain features in type 1 diabetes. The table came from immunoSEQ multiplex PCR; TCRdb's copy has only in-frame clones and leaves some out. The repertoire has some 640,000 clones, over 11% of them found once; the top ten carry 0.03% to 0.04%. The sequencing sample was made of naive CD4+ T cells from blood. The receptors stem from a man aged 18 to 35 with type 1 diabetes. CDR3s include the opening cysteine and the closing phenylalanine or tryptophan. Fields, in order: clone size, CDR3 length, J gene, D gene, V gene, CDR3 DNA, CDR3 protein. The D gene is left open where the match is weak. For some rows the clone size is stated as once, few or many, or as a class when expanded; others skip it.

few,14,TRBJ2-1,-,TRBV4-2,TGTGCCAGCAGCCCCATCCAGGGTTCGTATGAGCAGTTCTTC,CASSPIQGSYEQFF
-,14,TRBJ1-1,-,TRBV9,TGTGCCAGCAGCGTAGCCGGGTTGAACACTGAAGCTTTCTTT,CASSVAGLNTEAFF
few,17,TRBJ2-3,-,TRBV9,TGTGCCAGCAGCGTGGGGCAGGCCCTAGTGGGCACAGATACGCAGTATTTT,CASSVGQALVGTDTQYF
few,13,TRBJ2-7,-,TRBV28,TGTGCCAGCAGTTCAGGGGCAATCTACGAGCAGTACTTC,CASSSGAIYEQYF
-,13,TRBJ1-2,-,TRBV6-5,TGTGCCAGCAGCCGGACGGAGCTCTATGGCTACACCTTC,CASSRTELYGYTF
few,10,TRBJ2-7,-,TRBV21-1,TGTGCCGAGGGGGGAGGGGAGCAGTACTTC,CAEGGGEQYF
once,14,TRBJ2-3,-,TRBV11-3,TGTGCCAGCAGCTTAGAAGGGCCCAGGGATACGCAGTATTTT,CASSLEGPRDTQYF
-,16,TRBJ2-3,-,TRBV4-1,TGCGCCAGCAGCCAAGATCCACGGGACCGCACAGATACGCAGTATTTT,CASSQDPRDRTDTQYF
-,14,TRBJ1-2,-,TRBV2,TGTGCCAGCCTCCTGCGAACAGCTGGCTATGGCTACACCTTC,CASLLRTAGYGYTF
few,13,TRBJ1-1,-,TRBV7-9,TGTGCCAGCAGCTTTGGGGAGCGCACTGAAGCTTTCTTT,CASSFGERTEAFF
-,14,TRBJ1-1,-,TRBV9,TGTGCCAGCAGCGTAGAAGGGCTCGGAACTGAAGCTTTCTTT,CASSVEGLGTEAFF
few,14,TRBJ1-2,-,TRBV25-1,TGTGCCAGCAGTGAATCGGACTGGAACTATGGCTACACCTTC,CASSESDWNYGYTF
few,14,TRBJ2-5,TRBD1,TRBV7-9,TGTGCCAGCAGCTTAGGGACAGGGCGAGAGACCCAGTACTTC,CASSLGTGRETQYF
few,18,TRBJ2-5,TRBD2,TRBV5-1,TGCGCCAGCAGCTTGGGAAGGACTAGCGGGGGACTACAAGAGACCCAGTACTTC,CASSLGRTSGGLQETQYF
few,13,TRBJ1-2,TRBD1,TRBV5-4,TGTGCCAGCAGCCGACAGGGGGAGGGAGGCTACACCTTC,CASSRQGEGGYTF
few,14,TRBJ1-5,TRBD1,TRBV2,TGTGCCAGCAGCGTACAGGGGCCAGGACAGCCCCAGCATTTT,CASSVQGPGQPQHF
-,12,TRBJ1-2,-,TRBV7-3,TGTGCCAGCAGCCTCAGAGGGGACGGCTACACCTTC,CASSLRGDGYTF
-,13,TRBJ2-7,-,TRBV30,TGTGCCTGGAGTGTGACAGGTGCCTACGAGCAGTACTTC,CAWSVTGAYEQYF
few,14,TRBJ2-3,-,TRBV11-3,TGTGCCAGCAGCTCTAATAGCGTCACAGATACGCAGTATTTT,CASSSNSVTDTQYF
-,15,TRBJ2-1,-,TRBV6-6,TGTGCCAGCACTCGGAGGGACAGCCACTACAATGAGCAGTTCTTC,CASTRRDSHYNEQFF
few,15,TRBJ2-2,TRBD1,TRBV6-5,TGTGCCAGCACCCCCGGACAGGGAGAGACCGGGGAGCTGTTTTTT,CASTPGQGETGELFF
few,16,TRBJ1-1,TRBD1,TRBV5-4,TGTGCCAGCAGCGGGGGACAGGGAAGGGCGGACACTGAAGCTTTCTTT,CASSGGQGRADTEAFF
few,14,TRBJ1-2,-,TRBV6-5,TGTGCCAGCAGACCGGACAGCCTAATTTATGGCTACACCTTC,CASRPDSLIYGYTF
-,18,TRBJ1-6,-,TRBV6-1,TGTGCCAGCAGTGAAGGGACCTTACACCACTCCTATAATTCACCCCTCCACTTT,CASSEGTLHHSYNSPLHF
few,9,TRBJ2-1,-,TRBV7-9,TGTGCCAGCAGCCCTGAGCAGTTCTTC,CASSPEQFF
few,16,TRBJ1-4,-,TRBV7-3,TGTGCCAGCAGCTTTGTCCAGGGACCAACTAATGAAAAACTGTTTTTT,CASSFVQGPTNEKLFF
-,14,TRBJ1-5,-,TRBV10-3,TGTGCCATCAGTGCACGGGATAGCAATCAGCCCCAGCATTTT,CAISARDSNQPQHF
-,14,TRBJ1-1,-,TRBV7-9,TGTGCCAGCAGAGAGGCGTTCTTGAACACTGAAGCTTTCTTT,CASREAFLNTEAFF
few,16,TRBJ1-1,-,TRBV9,TGTGCCAGCAGCGTAGATTCCAGGGGTTCGAACACTGAAGCTTTCTTT,CASSVDSRGSNTEAFF
-,15,TRBJ1-1,-,TRBV7-6,TGTGCCAGCAGCTCAAGGGACATACTGAACACTGAAGCTTTCTTT,CASSSRDILNTEAFF
few,14,TRBJ2-2,-,TRBV9,TGTGCCAGCAGCGAGGTACTCCTCACCGGGGAGCTGTTTTTT,CASSEVLLTGELFF
once,14,TRBJ1-4,-,TRBV5-1,TGCGCCAGCAGGGCAGGGGCTGAGGGTGAAAAACTGTTTTTT,CASRAGAEGEKLFF
few,16,TRBJ1-2,-,TRBV30,TGTGCCTGGAGTAGGCAGCTAGCTCCGGTTAACTATGGCTACACCTTC,CAWSRQLAPVNYGYTF
-,18,TRBJ2-5,TRBD1,TRBV10-3,TGTGCCATCAGTGGAACACACTCCGGGACAGGGGCCGGAGAGACCCAGTACTTC,CAISGTHSGTGAGETQYF
-,15,TRBJ2-7,-,TRBV13,TGTGCCAGCAGCTTAGGACAGGCGGCTATCTACGAGCAGTACTTC,CASSLGQAAIYEQYF
-,13,TRBJ1-5,-,TRBV10-2,TGCGCCAGCAGGGATAGCACAAATCAGCCCCAGCATTTT,CASRDSTNQPQHF
-,15,TRBJ2-7,-,TRBV9,TGTGCCAGCAGCGTAGAGGGGGGCTACTCCTACGAGCAGTACTTC,CASSVEGGYSYEQYF
-,11,TRBJ2-7,-,TRBV28,TGTGCCAGCAGTTTGGGCTACGAGCAGTACTTC,CASSLGYEQYF
-,16,TRBJ2-1,-,TRBV19,TGTGCCACTAAAATAGCGGCTAGAGGGGGTTACAATGAGCAGTTCTTC,CATKIAARGGYNEQFF
few,16,TRBJ2-2,TRBD2,TRBV15,TGTGCCACCAGCAGAGTACTAGCGGGGAACACCGGGGAGCTGTTTTTT,CATSRVLAGNTGELFF
few,14,TRBJ1-1,-,TRBV5-4,TGTGCCAGCAGTCAGGACAGAATGAACACTGAAGCTTTCTTT,CASSQDRMNTEAFF